This T cell receptor beta chain was found in a study of cytomegalovirus exposure and HLA in healthy donors. Turning to the study itself: HLA-typed donors were the source of approximately 80 million unique TCRs held in an early data release.

Overall study findings and caveats: Analysis performed later found more than 15,000 TCR beta sequences associated with HLA alleles at 0.05 false discovery rate. Reports described diagnosis of cytomegalovirus status by the classifier as highly specific and sensitive.

Primers for the PCR totalled 60 Vbeta and 13 Jbeta. Only in-frame clones appear in the TCRdb table, and some are missing; sequencing was by immunoSEQ multiplex PCR. The sample has roughly 98,000 clones; about 70% are singletons. Details on this clone: Its antigen is not identified.

Donors had nominal health at sampling but likely had unrecorded immune exposures. The source material was PBMCs. The sequence was obtained from a woman in her sixties or seventies in good health and CMV-seropositive.

The CDR3 loop reads CASSIDKYRTGENQPQHF. CDR3 in DNA: TGTGCCAGTAGTATAGATAAATATCGGACAGGGGAAAATCAGCCCCAGCATTTT. The rearrangement joins TRBV19 to TRBJ1-5; 9 positions agree with TRBD1. The V segment lost 0 bases and the J segment 4 bases; nucleotides outside the gene matches: 10. Germline CDR1 and CDR2: LNHDA and SQIVND (reference sequence). This CDR3 has 18 residues.